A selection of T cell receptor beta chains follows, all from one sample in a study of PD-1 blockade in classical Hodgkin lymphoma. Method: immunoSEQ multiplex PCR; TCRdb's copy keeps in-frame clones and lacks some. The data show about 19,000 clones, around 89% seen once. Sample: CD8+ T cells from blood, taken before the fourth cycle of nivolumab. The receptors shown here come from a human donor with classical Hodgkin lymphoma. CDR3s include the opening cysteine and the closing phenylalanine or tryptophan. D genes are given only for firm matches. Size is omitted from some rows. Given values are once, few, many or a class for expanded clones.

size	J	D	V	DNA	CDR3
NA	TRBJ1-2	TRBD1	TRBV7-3	TGTGCCAGCAGTTTAGACAGGGCCTCATATGGCTACACCTTC	CASSLDRASYGYTF
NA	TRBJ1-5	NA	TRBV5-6	TGTGCCAGCAGCGCTGGCAGGGGTATGCGGCCCCAGCATTTT	CASSAGRGMRPQHF
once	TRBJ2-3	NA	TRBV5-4	TGTGCCAGCAGGGGTTGGGGTTTCGCAGATACGCAGTATTTT	CASRGWGFADTQYF
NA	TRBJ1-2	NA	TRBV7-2	TGTGCCAGCAGTTCGACCCCAGGGGCGGGCTATGGCTACACCTTC	CASSSTPGAGYGYTF
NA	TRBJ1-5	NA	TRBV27	TGTGCCAGCAGTTTGTTGCAGGGGTACCAGCCCCAGCATTTT	CASSLLQGYQPQHF
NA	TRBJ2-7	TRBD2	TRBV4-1	TGCGCCAGCAGCCAAGTTACTAGCGCGGAAGACGAGCAGTACTTC	CASSQVTSAEDEQYF
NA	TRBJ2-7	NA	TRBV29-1	TGCAGCGGGAGGTGGGACACAGAGTACTTC	CSGRWDTEYF
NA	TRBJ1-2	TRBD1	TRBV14	TGTGCCAGCAGCGAACGCGAGTGGGACAGGTGGAGGGTAATTGGCTACACCTTC	CASSEREWDRWRVIGYTF
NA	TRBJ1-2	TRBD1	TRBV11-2	TGTGCCAGCAGCCAAGGACAGGGGACCTATGGCTACACCTTC	CASSQGQGTYGYTF
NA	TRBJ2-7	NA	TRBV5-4	TGTGCCAGCAGCTTGGGTATGGGGCCGGGGTCCTACGAGCAGTACTTC	CASSLGMGPGSYEQYF
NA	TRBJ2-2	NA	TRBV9	TGTGCCAGCACCCAACCGAACACCGGGGAGCTGTTTTTT	CASTQPNTGELFF
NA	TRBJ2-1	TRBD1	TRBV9	TGTGCCAGCAGCGTAGGCTCGACAGGGATCTACAATGAGCAGTTCTTC	CASSVGSTGIYNEQFF
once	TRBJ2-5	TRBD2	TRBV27	TGTGCCAGCAGTCCAACCCGACTAGCGGGAGAGACCCAGTACTTC	CASSPTRLAGETQYF
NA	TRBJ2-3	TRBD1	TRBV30	TGTGCCTGGAGTCAGGGGGACACAGATACGCAGTATTTT	CAWSQGDTDTQYF
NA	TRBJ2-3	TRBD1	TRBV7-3	TGTGCCAGCAGCTTAATTGGAATAAGCGAGACAGGGGGGACAGATACGCAGTATTTT	CASSLIGISETGGTDTQYF
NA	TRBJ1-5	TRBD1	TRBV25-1	TGTGCCAGCAGTGCAACAGGGGGTGGGAGTCGGCCCCAGCATTTT	CASSATGGGSRPQHF
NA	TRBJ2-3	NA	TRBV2	TGTGCCAGCAGTGAGTGGGGGTCTCGCACAGATACGCAGTATTTT	CASSEWGSRTDTQYF
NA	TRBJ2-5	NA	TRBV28	TGTGCCAGCAGTTTATTTGGGACGAACCACCAAGAGACCCAGTACTTC	CASSLFGTNHQETQYF
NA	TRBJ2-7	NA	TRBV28	TGTGCCAGCAGGCCTCAAGGGGCACGCGAGCAGTACTTC	CASRPQGAREQYF
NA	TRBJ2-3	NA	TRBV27	TGTGCCAGCGGGACCGTACCCGATACGCAGTATTTT	CASGTVPDTQYF
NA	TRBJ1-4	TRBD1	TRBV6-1	TGTGCCAGCAGCTTCCTCCGGGACAGGGTGGAAAAACTGTTTTTT	CASSFLRDRVEKLFF
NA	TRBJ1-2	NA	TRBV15	TGTGCCACCAGCAGAGATCGGAGCTTGACATCCGTGGAAAGCTACACCTTC	CATSRDRSLTSVESYTF
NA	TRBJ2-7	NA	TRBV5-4	TGTGCCAGCAGCTTGCTGATGGCCGACTACGAGCAGTACTTC	CASSLLMADYEQYF
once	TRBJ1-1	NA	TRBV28	TGTGCCAGCAGCGAGGGAGCAGGGATATGGAACACTGAAGCTTTCTTT	CASSEGAGIWNTEAFF
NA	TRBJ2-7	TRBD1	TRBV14	TGTGCCAGCAGCCAGCTCCCCCGGGACAGGTCCTACGAGCAGTACTTC	CASSQLPRDRSYEQYF
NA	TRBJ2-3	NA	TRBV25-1	TGTGCCAGCAGTGAATATTCCGGGGGACCAGATACGCAGTATTTT	CASSEYSGGPDTQYF
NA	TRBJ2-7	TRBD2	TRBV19	TGTGCCAGTAGTATCCTAATGGACCGTCTGTCGGGACTAGGAGTCTACGAGCAGTACTTC	CASSILMDRLSGLGVYEQYF
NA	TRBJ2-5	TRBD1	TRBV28	TGTGCCAGCAGCCCGACAGGGGGCTACTTAGAGACCCAGTACTTC	CASSPTGGYLETQYF
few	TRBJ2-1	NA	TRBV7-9	TGTGCCAGCAGCTACCAGAGCAATGAGCAGTTCTTC	CASSYQSNEQFF
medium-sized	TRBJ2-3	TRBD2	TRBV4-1	TGCGCCAGCAGCCAAGACGGGCTAGCGGGGAGCACAGATACGCAGTATTTT	CASSQDGLAGSTDTQYF
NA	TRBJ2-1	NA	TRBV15	TGTGCCACCAGCACCCGGGACGGCTACAATGAGCAGTTCTTC	CATSTRDGYNEQFF
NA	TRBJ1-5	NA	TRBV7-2	TGTGCCAGCAGCCCGGGACCGAGGGTGAGCAATCAGCCCCAGCATTTT	CASSPGPRVSNQPQHF
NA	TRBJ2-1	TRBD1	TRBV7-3	TGTGCCAGCAGCTCGTGGGGGCAGGGGGTCAATGAGCAGTTCTTC	CASSSWGQGVNEQFF
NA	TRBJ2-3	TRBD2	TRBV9	TGTGCCAGCAGCGGTAGCGGGAGAGGGGCAGATACGCAGTATTTT	CASSGSGRGADTQYF
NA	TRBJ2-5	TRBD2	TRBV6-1	TGTGCCAGCAGTGAACTAGCGGGAGGGCCACAAGAGACCCAGTACTTC	CASSELAGGPQETQYF
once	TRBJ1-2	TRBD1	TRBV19	TGTGCCAGTAGTATCACAGGGGGAAATAGCTACACCTTC	CASSITGGNSYTF
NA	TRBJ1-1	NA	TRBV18	TGTGCCAGCTCACCACCGGGTCCTGAAGCTTTCTTT	CASSPPGPEAFF
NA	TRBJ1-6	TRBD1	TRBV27	TGTGCCAGCAAAGGTGGGCAGGGGGGTTCACCCCTCCACTTT	CASKGGQGGSPLHF
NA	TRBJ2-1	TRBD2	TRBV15	TGTGCCACCAGCAGTACTAGCGGGAGGTCCTACAATGAGCAGTTCTTC	CATSSTSGRSYNEQFF
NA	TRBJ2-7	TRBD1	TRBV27	TGTGCCAGCAGCGTGGCCTACAGGGGAGCCTACGAGCAGTACTTC	CASSVAYRGAYEQYF
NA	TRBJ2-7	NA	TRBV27	TGTGCCTCCTCTGAGGCGGGCGAGCAGTACTTC	CASSEAGEQYF
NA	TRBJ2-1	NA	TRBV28	TGTGCCGGAGGGGCGGGTAGGAACTACAATGAGCAGTTCTTC	CAGGAGRNYNEQFF
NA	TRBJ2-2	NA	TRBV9	TGTGCCAGCACGGAGGGGGCCGGTGGGGAGCTGTTTTTT	CASTEGAGGELFF
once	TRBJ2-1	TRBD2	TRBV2	TGTGCCAGCTACGGACTAGCGGGAGGGAATGAGCAGTTCTTC	CASYGLAGGNEQFF
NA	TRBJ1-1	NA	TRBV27	TGTGCCAGCAGCTACGTGGGGACGGGGAACACTGAAGCTTTCTTT	CASSYVGTGNTEAFF
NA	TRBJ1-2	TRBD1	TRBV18	TGTGCCAGCTCATCAAATACGGGACAGGGGTATGGCTACACCTTC	CASSSNTGQGYGYTF
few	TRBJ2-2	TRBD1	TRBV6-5	TGTGCCAGCAGCCCGGGACAGCCGAACACCGGGGAGCTGTTTTTT	CASSPGQPNTGELFF
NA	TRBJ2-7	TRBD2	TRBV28	TGTGCCAGCAGTTTTGTCCAGCGGGGGGCCTACGAGCAGTACTTC	CASSFVQRGAYEQYF
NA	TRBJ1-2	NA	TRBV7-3	TGTGCCAGCAGCTCAGTGGGACTCTCGAGCTATGGCTACACCTTC	CASSSVGLSSYGYTF